Presented here are 24 T cell receptor beta chains from one specimen sequenced in a study of T cell repertoires in cytomegalovirus infection. Which antigens these TCRs recognize remains unknown. One entry per CDR3 protein results from TCRdb running MiXCR on the reads. The table has some 350,000 distinct CDR3 sequences, about 27% seen once. Sequencing was performed on cultured PBMCs, taken from culture after CMV antigen stimulation. These receptors were obtained from a human donor in good health (CMV status not recorded). Some clones in this sample may be carry-over from other donors' samples.

V usage is TRBV20-1 and J usage is TRBJ2-7, with D hard to call. Between the trimmed V and J ends, which lost 6 bases and 6 bases, there was a span of 6 bases. The CDR3 spans 9 residues. Germline CDR1 is DFQATT and CDR2 is SNEGSKA (reference sequence). The CDR3 DNA sequence: TGCAGTGCCAATACCGAGCAGTACTTC. Protein sequence: CSANTEQYF.

This CDR3 is CASRDRGRAGTEAFF. The DNA of the CDR3 is TGTGCCAGCAGGGACAGGGGGCGTGCTGGCACTGAAGCTTTCTTT. This chain uses TRBV12-3 or TRBV12-4 with TRBJ1-1; 11 nucleotides match TRBD1. The CDR3 extends over 15 amino acids. Germline trimming cut 6 bases from V and 4 bases from J; bases unmatched to any gene: 7.

The V call is TRBV3-1, the J call TRBJ1-4; D is uncertain. CDR1 is LGHDT, CDR2 YNNKEL, per germline (reference sequence). CDR3 length equals 15 residues. V was cut by 3 bases and J by 3 bases, with 11 bases left in between. CDR3 nucleotide sequence: TGTGCCAGCAGCCAGAGGGTGGAGGCTAATGAAAAACTGTTTTTT. Translation: CASSQRVEANEKLFF.

This clonotype has only a few counts. V gene TRBV5-1 combines with J gene TRBJ2-3; 8 nucleotides align to TRBD2. The length of the CDR3 is 14 residues. The germline gives CDR1 SGHRS, CDR2 YFSETQ. With V trimmed by 4 bases and J by 5 bases, 6 bases remained unmatched. CDR3 region: CASSVGGGRDTQYF. As DNA, the CDR3 is TGCGCCAGCAGCGTCGGGGGGGGCAGAGATACGCAGTATTTT.

The V and J genes are TRBV6-2 or TRBV6-3 and TRBJ2-7; D remains ambiguous. V gave up 5 bases and J gave up 9 bases, with 14 bases separating them. The germline CDR1 and CDR2 sequences are MNHEY and SVGEGT. CDR3 length: 12 amino acids. The chain's CDR3 is CASSQQLYVQYF. In DNA form, the CDR3 reads TGTGCCAGCAGTCAACAGCTGTATGTGCAGTACTTC.

This sequence joins TRBV28 and TRBJ2-7; 9 bases are a match to TRBD1. This CDR3 is built from 15 residues. Germline CDR1 and CDR2: MDHEN and SYDVKM. Trimming cost V 6 bases and J 2 bases; bases outside gene matches: 8. CDR3 protein: CASRPRDRVTYEQYF. The CDR3 nucleotides read TGTGCCAGCAGGCCCAGGGACAGGGTCACCTACGAGCAGTACTTC.

This clonotype has a handful of counts. The V and J genes are TRBV7-8 and TRBJ1-5; 7 nucleotides line up with TRBD1. With 6 bases clipped from V and 6 bases from J, the junction kept 8 bases outside the gene matches. This CDR3 contains 14 residues. Germline V gene data show CDR1 as SGHVS and CDR2 as FQNEAQ. The CDR3 loop is CASRLEGASQPQHF. The CDR3 coding sequence is TGTGCCAGCAGGTTGGAGGGGGCGAGTCAGCCCCAGCATTTT.

This clonotype has just a few counts. The V gene is TRBV7-9, the J gene TRBJ1-1, with 7 bases fitting TRBD1. Looked up from germline, CDR1 is SEHNR and CDR2 is FQNEAQ (reference sequence). V was pared by 5 bases and J by 1 base, with 7 bases of the junction left unmatched. The CDR3 is 15 residues long. In DNA form, the CDR3 reads TGTGCCAGCAGCCCGTCCGGGACAGCGAACACTGAAGCTTTCTTT. Amino acid sequence: CASSPSGTANTEAFF.

The chain joins TRBV7-3 to TRBJ2-1; D remains unclear. This CDR3 comprises 13 residues. Trimming took 6 bases from V and 7 from J, leaving 13 bases between them. Germline assignment: CDR1 SGHTA and CDR2 FQGTGA. The CDR3 loop reads CASSNNRANEQFF. CDR3 DNA: TGTGCCAGCAGTAATAATCGGGCGAATGAGCAGTTCTTC.

This clonotype was picked up many times. CDR3 protein: CASSLERGFSYEQYF. The CDR3, as DNA: TGTGCCAGCAGCTTAGAAAGGGGTTTCTCCTACGAGCAGTACTTC. The chain recombines TRBV7-6 with TRBJ2-7; D may be TRBD1 (5 bases). Germline V lookup: CDR1 SGHVS, CDR2 FNYEAQ. The germline V and J ends were trimmed by 1 base and 0 bases, with 10 bases remaining between them. The CDR3 is made up of 15 amino acids.

This clonotype came up a few times. The chain has TRBV6-6 and TRBJ1-6, with TRBD1 matching over 7 bases. From germline, CDR1 is MNHNY and CDR2 SVGAGI (reference sequence). After removal of 2 bases from V and 8 bases from J, the junction contained 12 bases not matched to a gene. This CDR3 spans 17 amino acids. CDR3 sequence reads: CASSYTIRDRLYSPLHF. In nucleotides, the CDR3 is TGTGCCAGCAGTTACACCATCCGGGACAGACTGTATTCACCCCTCCACTTT.

The V call is TRBV4-2, the J call TRBJ2-1; D is unresolved. In germline, CDR1 is LGHNA, CDR2 YNFKEQ. The CDR3 covers 16 residues. V lost 0 bases and J lost 2, with 11 bases in between. The CDR3 here is CASSQDGEATYNEQFF. Written as DNA, the CDR3 is TGTGCCAGCAGCCAAGATGGGGAAGCAACCTACAATGAGCAGTTCTTC.

J is TRBJ1-1 and V is TRBV7-6; D not certain. Per the germline V gene, CDR1 is SGHVS and CDR2 is FNYEAQ. The V end was cut by 3 bases, the J end by 3 bases, with 29 bases between. This CDR3 spans 20 amino acids. CDR3 loop: CASSLDPRANMWGLDTEAFF. CDR3 sequence (DNA): TGTGCCAGCAGCTTGGACCCACGGGCCAACATGTGGGGTTTGGACACTGAAGCTTTCTTT.

V and J are TRBV7-2 and TRBJ1-5; D uncertain. V dropped 5 bases and J dropped 6 bases, with 20 bases sitting between them. Germline values: CDR1 SGHTA, CDR2 FQGNSA. This CDR3 has 16 residues. The CDR3 sequence: CASSPDRRRSGQPQHF. DNA for the CDR3: TGTGCCAGCAGCCCCGACCGACGGCGGTCAGGTCAGCCCCAGCATTTT.

This clonotype was detected only a few times. The V and J genes are TRBV12-3 or TRBV12-4 and TRBJ1-1; no definite D call. V was shortened by 3 bases and J by 4 bases, with 3 bases between the two germline ends. There are 11 residues in the CDR3. CDR3 sequence: CASSLFTEAFF. CDR3 coding DNA: TGTGCCAGCAGTTTGTTCACTGAAGCTTTCTTT.

The genes are TRBV20-1 and TRBJ1-2; 8 bases fit TRBD1. The germline gives CDR1 DFQATT, CDR2 SNEGSKA (reference sequence). This CDR3 has 14 residues. The ends lost 6 bases at V and 5 bases at J; junction bases unmatched: 11. The CDR3 here is CSAHISGGRYGYTF. Here the CDR3 DNA reads TGCAGTGCACACATTTCAGGGGGCCGGTATGGCTACACCTTC.

The rearrangement uses TRBV27 and TRBJ1-6, with 9 bases that match TRBD1. With 0 bases clipped from V and 6 bases from J, the junction kept 3 bases outside the gene matches. This CDR3 comprises 16 residues. Germline V gene lookup returns CDR1 MNHEY and CDR2 SMNVEV (reference sequence). CDR3 loop: CASSLSHRGRNSPLHF. The CDR3 DNA follows: TGTGCCAGCAGTTTATCACACAGGGGGCGTAATTCACCCCTCCACTTT.

This clonotype turned up a few times. The chain carries TRBV24-1 and TRBJ2-1; weak D call: TRBD2 (6 bases). The V and J ends lost 6 bases and 8 bases respectively, with 13 bases between them. Per germline, CDR1 KGHDR and CDR2 SFDVKD. The CDR3 has 13 amino acids. The CDR3 nucleotides read TGTGCCACCAGTCCCGCTTGGGGGGATGAGCAGTTCTTC. Residues: CATSPAWGDEQFF.

This clonotype was counted between two and nine times. The chain is built from TRBV20-1 and TRBJ1-4; 9 nucleotides agree with TRBD1. Per germline, CDR1 DFQATT and CDR2 SNEGSKA (reference sequence). The CDR3 spans 14 residues. V lost 5 bases to trimming and J lost 2 bases; unmatched junction nucleotides: 3. The CDR3 nucleotides are TGCAGTGCTTATACAGGGGGCACTAATGAAAAACTGTTTTTT. This translates into CSAYTGGTNEKLFF.

The chain is built from TRBV5-1 and TRBJ2-5; tentatively, D is TRBD2 (6 bases). The V end lost 4 bases, the J end lost 3 bases, and 16 bases lay between the germline ends. The CDR3 sequence is 15 residues long. CDR1 and CDR2 from the germline V gene are SGHRS and YFSETQ. This CDR3 reads CASSVVAAEEETQYF. The DNA of the CDR3 is TGCGCCAGCAGCGTGGTAGCGGCTGAAGAAGAGACCCAGTACTTC. The entire variable domain, with the rest obtained from reference TRBV5-1 and TRBJ2-5, is as follows: KAGVTQTPRYLIKTRGQQVTLSCSPISGHRSVSWYQQTPGQGLQFLFEYFSETQRNKGNFPGRFSGRQFSNSRSEMNVSTLELGDSALYLCASSVVAAEEETQYFGPGTRLLVL.

This chain links TRBV27 with TRBJ2-7, with D perhaps matching TRBD2 (7 bases). Trimming pared 0 bases from V and 4 bases from J, leaving 16 bases between. Per germline, CDR1 MNHEY and CDR2 SMNVEV (reference sequence). This CDR3 is 16 amino acids long. CDR3 DNA sequence: TGTGCCAGCAGTTTATCCGGAACAGGGACTACGTACGAGCAGTACTTC. Protein sequence: CASSLSGTGTTYEQYF.

This clonotype showed up just a few times. The V and J genes are TRBV27 and TRBJ1-1; D uncertain. This CDR3 has 15 residues. V was shortened by 4 bases and J by 5 bases, with 17 bases between the two germline ends. CDR1 is MNHEY and CDR2 is SMNVEV in the germline V gene (reference sequence). CDR3 amino acids: CASSSIPGPGTEAFF. DNA of the CDR3: TGTGCCAGCAGTTCTATACCGGGCCCCGGGACTGAAGCTTTCTTT.

V usage is TRBV20-1 and J usage is TRBJ2-3, with 7 bases identical to TRBD1. Losses at the gene ends were 5 bases for V and 5 bases for J; bases not matched to a gene: 4. The CDR3 extends over 12 amino acids. Per the germline V gene, CDR1 is DFQATT and CDR2 is SNEGSKA (reference sequence). The DNA for the CDR3 is TGCAGTGCTCGCCGGGACAGAGATACGCAGTATTTT. Translating it yields CSARRDRDTQYF.

V is TRBV24-1 and J is TRBJ1-5, with 9 nucleotides matching TRBD1. Germline lookup yields CDR1 KGHDR and CDR2 SFDVKD. V was clipped by 6 bases and J by 10 bases; unmatched bases: 6. CDR3 length: 13 amino acids. The CDR3 reads CATSNRGRGPQHF. DNA of the CDR3: TGTGCCACCAGTAACAGGGGGCGAGGTCCCCAGCATTTT.